The entry that follows covers one T cell receptor (beta chain) sequence. The sample belongs to a study of blood T cell repertoires in COVID-19. The overall study: Sample material is recorded as cDNA or gDNA derived from T cells, B-cell-depleted T cells, or PBMCs.

V was pared by 3 bases and J by 2 bases, with 14 bases of the junction left unmatched. The CDR3 spans 19 residues. Germline V gene sequence: CDR1 SGHRS, CDR2 YFSETQ. Source study methods: For nucleated cells, counts were estimated from reference gene primer amplification. Only in-frame clones appear in the TCRdb table, and some are missing; sequencing was by immunoSEQ multiplex PCR. Clone size and the V and J calls come from that table; the DNA yielded D and trimming. The table shows around 200,000 clones, with 75% to 90% occurring only once. Sequenced material: peripheral blood. This receptor was obtained from a human donor with active or convalescent COVID-19. The donor label of this sample is uncertain. The rearrangement uses TRBV5-1 and TRBJ1-4, with TRBD1 identical over 9 bases. For the CDR3, the DNA is TGCGCCAGCAGCTCGACCGGGACAGGGAACTTACGGACTAATGAAAAACTGTTTTTT. It encodes CASSSTGTGNLRTNEKLFF.